Detailed here is one T cell receptor (beta chain). Germline CDR1 is LGHNA and CDR2 is YNFKEQ. With 2 bases clipped from V and 4 bases from J, the junction kept 5 bases outside the gene matches. CDR3 length: 17 amino acids. This specimen comes from a study of memory CD4+ T cells and cytomegalovirus serostatus. The sort gate was single viable CD3+CD4+CD8-CD45RO+ cells for memory CD4+ T cells. The table came from immunoSEQ multiplex PCR; TCRdb's copy has only in-frame clones and leaves some out. The sample consists of 40,000 to 55,000 clones, about 80% of them appearing once. Sequencing used memory CD4+ T cells from blood. The genes are TRBV4-2 and TRBJ2-6; TRBD1 matches 10 bases. The clonotype originates from an adult in good health and CMV-seropositive. Written as DNA, the CDR3 is TGTGCCAGCAGCCAACCCGGGACAGGGGACGGGGCCAACGTCCTGACTTTC. Its protein is CASSQPGTGDGANVLTF.